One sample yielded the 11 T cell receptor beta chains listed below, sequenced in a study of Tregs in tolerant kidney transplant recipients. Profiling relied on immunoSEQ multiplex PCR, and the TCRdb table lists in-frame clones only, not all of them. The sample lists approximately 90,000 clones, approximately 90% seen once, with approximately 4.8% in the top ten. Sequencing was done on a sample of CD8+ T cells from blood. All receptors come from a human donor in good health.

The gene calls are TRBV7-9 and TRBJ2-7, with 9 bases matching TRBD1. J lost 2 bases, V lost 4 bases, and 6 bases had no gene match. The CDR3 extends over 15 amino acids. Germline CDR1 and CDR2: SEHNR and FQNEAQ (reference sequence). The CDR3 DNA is TGTGCCAGCAGCTCCTGGGACAGGGCGGCCTACGAGCAGTACTTC. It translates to CASSSWDRAAYEQYF.

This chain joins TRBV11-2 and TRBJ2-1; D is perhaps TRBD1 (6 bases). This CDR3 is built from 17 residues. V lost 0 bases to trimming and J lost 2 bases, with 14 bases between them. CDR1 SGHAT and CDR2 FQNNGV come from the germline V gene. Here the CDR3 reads CASSLDLLGQPYNEQFF. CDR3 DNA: TGTGCCAGCAGCTTAGATCTACTAGGACAGCCCTACAATGAGCAGTTCTTC.

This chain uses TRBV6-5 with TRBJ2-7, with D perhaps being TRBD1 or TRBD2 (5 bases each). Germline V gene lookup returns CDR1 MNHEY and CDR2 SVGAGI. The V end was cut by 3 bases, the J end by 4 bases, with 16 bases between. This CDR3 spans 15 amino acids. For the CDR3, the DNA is TGTGCCAGCAGTTATGGGGACGCCCTCCTTTACGAGCAGTACTTC. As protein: CASSYGDALLYEQYF.

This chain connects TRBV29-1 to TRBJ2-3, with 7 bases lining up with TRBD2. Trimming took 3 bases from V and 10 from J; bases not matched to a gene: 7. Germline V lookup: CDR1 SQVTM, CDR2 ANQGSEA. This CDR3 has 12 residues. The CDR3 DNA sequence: TGCAGCGTTGAGTGGCGCGGGAGTTCGCAGTATTTT. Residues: CSVEWRGSSQYF.

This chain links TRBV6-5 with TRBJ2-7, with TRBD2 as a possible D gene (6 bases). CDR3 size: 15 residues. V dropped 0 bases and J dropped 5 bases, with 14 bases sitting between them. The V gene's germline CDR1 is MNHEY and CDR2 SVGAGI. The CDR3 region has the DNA TGTGCCAGCAGTTACTCTTGGACTAATCCTGACGAGCAGTACTTC. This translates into CASSYSWTNPDEQYF.

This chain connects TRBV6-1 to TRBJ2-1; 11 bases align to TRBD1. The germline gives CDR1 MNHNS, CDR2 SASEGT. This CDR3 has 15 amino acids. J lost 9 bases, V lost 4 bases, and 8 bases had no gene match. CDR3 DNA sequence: TGTGCCAGCAGTGGAGGGACAGGGGGGTATGGTGAGCAGTTCTTC. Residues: CASSGGTGGYGEQFF.

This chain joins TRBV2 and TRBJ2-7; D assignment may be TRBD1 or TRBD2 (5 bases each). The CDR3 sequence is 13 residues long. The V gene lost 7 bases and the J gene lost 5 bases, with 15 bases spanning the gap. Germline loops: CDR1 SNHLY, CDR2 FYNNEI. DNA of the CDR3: TGTGCCAGCACGACCGGGGACCTTCACGAGCAGTACTTC. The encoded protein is CASTTGDLHEQYF.

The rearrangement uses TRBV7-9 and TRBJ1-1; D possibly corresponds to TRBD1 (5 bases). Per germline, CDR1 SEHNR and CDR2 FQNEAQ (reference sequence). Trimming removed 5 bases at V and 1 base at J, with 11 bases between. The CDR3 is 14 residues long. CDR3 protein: CASSPPTENTEAFF. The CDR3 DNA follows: TGTGCCAGCAGCCCACCGACAGAGAACACTGAAGCTTTCTTT.

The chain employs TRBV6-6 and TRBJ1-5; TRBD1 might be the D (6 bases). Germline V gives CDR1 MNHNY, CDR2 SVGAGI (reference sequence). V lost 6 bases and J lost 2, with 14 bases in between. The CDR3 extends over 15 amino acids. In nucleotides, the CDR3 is TGTGCCAGCAGCTGGACAGTGACGGGCAATCAGCCCCAGCATTTT. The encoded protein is CASSWTVTGNQPQHF.

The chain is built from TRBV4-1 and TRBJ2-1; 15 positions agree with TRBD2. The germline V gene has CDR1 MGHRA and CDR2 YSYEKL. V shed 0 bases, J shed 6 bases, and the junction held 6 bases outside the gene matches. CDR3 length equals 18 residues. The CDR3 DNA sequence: TGCGCCAGCAGCCAAGAGGGGACTAGCGGGGGGTATGGCAATGAGCAGTTCTTC. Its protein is CASSQEGTSGGYGNEQFF.

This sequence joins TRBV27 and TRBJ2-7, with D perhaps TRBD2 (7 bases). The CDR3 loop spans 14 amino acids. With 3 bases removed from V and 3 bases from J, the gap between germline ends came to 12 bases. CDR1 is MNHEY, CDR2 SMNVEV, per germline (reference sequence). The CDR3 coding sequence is TGTGCCAGCAGTTTCACGGGGGGCCGCTACGAGCAGTACTTC. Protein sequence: CASSFTGGRYEQYF.